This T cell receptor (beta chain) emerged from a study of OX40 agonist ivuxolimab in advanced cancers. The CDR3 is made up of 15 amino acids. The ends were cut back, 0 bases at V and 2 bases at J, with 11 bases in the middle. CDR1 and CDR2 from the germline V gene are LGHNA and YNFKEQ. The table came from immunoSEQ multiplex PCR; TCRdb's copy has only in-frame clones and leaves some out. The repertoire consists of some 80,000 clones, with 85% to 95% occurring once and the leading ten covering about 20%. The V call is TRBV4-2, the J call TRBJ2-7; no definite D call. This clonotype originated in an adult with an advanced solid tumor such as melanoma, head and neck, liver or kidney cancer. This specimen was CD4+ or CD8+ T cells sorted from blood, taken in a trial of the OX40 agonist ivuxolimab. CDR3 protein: CASSQEVMGTYEQYF. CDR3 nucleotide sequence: TGTGCCAGCAGCCAAGAGGTGATGGGAACCTACGAGCAGTACTTC.